This TCR beta chain comes out of a study of T cell responses to AZD1222 COVID-19 vaccine. Profiling relied on immunoSEQ multiplex PCR, and the TCRdb table lists in-frame clones only, not all of them. Here the sample spans almost 70,000 clones, about 80% being singletons. The germline V gene encodes CDR1 SQVTM and CDR2 ANQGSEA. This CDR3 has 15 residues. V shed 5 bases, J shed 2 bases, and the junction held 12 bases outside the gene matches. The specimen was peripheral blood, collected 28 days after the second AZD1222 dose. The TCR originated in an adult who received the AZD1222 COVID-19 vaccine. The chain couples TRBV29-1 to TRBJ2-7, with 7 bases lining up with TRBD1. CDR3 residues: CSVFQPHRGAYEQYF. The CDR3 coding sequence is TGCAGCGTTTTTCAACCACACAGGGGAGCCTACGAGCAGTACTTC.